The 8 T cell receptor beta chains reported below all come from one sample, sequenced in a study of spatial heterogeneity in lung cancer. Overall study results and limits: The study found that expanded intratumoral alpha and beta TCR counts tracked tumor mutation counts.

Time point described: sample taken at primary tumor resection. TCRdb itself ran the 5' RACE reads through MiXCR, one entry per CDR3 protein. The sample carries some 7,800 distinct CDR3 sequences, approximately 12% recorded once. The antigens of these receptors remain unknown. This sample comprised lung tumor tissue, obtained at surgery. The source is a male donor with early-stage non-small cell lung cancer.

This chain joins TRBV5-1 and TRBJ2-7; TRBD2 matches at 9 bases. Germline CDR1 and CDR2: SGHRS and YFSETQ. The CDR3 runs to 17 residues. J lost 2 bases, V lost 3 bases, and 12 bases had no gene match. The CDR3 coding sequence is TGCGCCAGCAGCTCCCTAGCGGGATCCACCCTCACCTACGAGCAGTACTTC. As protein: CASSSLAGSTLTYEQYF.

The chain carries TRBV11-1 and TRBJ2-2; D may be TRBD1 (5 bases). Germline CDR1 reads SGHAT; CDR2 reads FQDESV (reference sequence). Deletions cut 6 bases from V and 4 bases from J, with 18 bases between. This CDR3 spans 16 amino acids. The CDR3 nucleotides read TGTGCCAGCAGGTTATGGCAGGGTCAATCCACCGGGGAGCTGTTTTTT. It specifies CASRLWQGQSTGELFF.

This clonotype is categorized as medium-sized. The chain employs TRBV11-3 and TRBJ2-1, with 8 nucleotides matching TRBD2. Trimming took 1 base from V and 5 from J; bases not matched to a gene: 7. The CDR3 runs to 16 residues. Germline assignment: CDR1 SGHNT and CDR2 YENEEA. CDR3 region: CASSLGSSGVDNEQFF. Here the CDR3 DNA reads TGTGCCAGCAGCTTAGGTAGTAGCGGGGTAGACAATGAGCAGTTCTTC.

This clonotype is labeled as medium-sized. This chain links TRBV14 with TRBJ1-4, with unresolved D. This CDR3 region has 15 residues. Germline V lookup: CDR1 SGHDN, CDR2 FVKESK. Trimming left V 5 bases short and J 3 bases short, with 13 bases between. CDR3 sequence: CASSNLHFPNEKLFF. The DNA for the CDR3 is TGTGCCAGCAGCAACTTACACTTTCCTAATGAAAAACTGTTTTTT.

This clonotype was seen at least ten times. The genes are TRBV6-2 or TRBV6-3 and TRBJ2-3; TRBD2 aligns across 7 bases. Per germline, CDR1 MNHEY and CDR2 SVGEGT. V lost 7 bases and J lost 1; bases outside the gene matches: 2. This CDR3 is 13 amino acids long. As DNA, the CDR3 is TGTGCCAGCAAGCGGGATGGCACAGATACGCAGTATTTT. Protein sequence: CASKRDGTDTQYF.

This clonotype qualifies as medium-sized. The rearrangement uses TRBV10-3 and TRBJ2-1; 9 nucleotides match TRBD1. The J segment lost 4 bases and the V segment lost 2 bases, leaving 3 bases of the junction unmatched. Germline values: CDR1 ENHRY, CDR2 SYGVKD. CDR3 length equals 15 residues. CDR3 bases: TGTGCCATCAGTGAGACAGGGGGCCCTTACAATGAGCAGTTCTTC. This encodes CAISETGGPYNEQFF.

This clonotype rates as medium-sized (0.01 to 0.1%). J is TRBJ2-7 and V is TRBV12-3 or TRBV12-4; the match to TRBD1 covers 11 bases. The CDR3 is 16 amino acids. Trimming removed 0 bases from V and 2 bases from J; junction bases left unmatched: 3. CDR3 DNA: TGTGCCAGCAGTTTAGCCGGGACAGGGGGGACCTACGAGCAGTACTTC. It specifies CASSLAGTGGTYEQYF.

In its sample, this clonotype ranks as medium-sized (0.01 to 0.1%). The chain is built from TRBV7-2 and TRBJ2-7; TRBD2 might be the D (5 bases). The CDR3 totals 15 residues. The V gene lost 0 bases and the J gene lost 5 bases, with 14 bases spanning the gap. Germline V gene data show CDR1 as SGHTA and CDR2 as FQGNSA. The DNA of the CDR3 is TGTGCCAGCAGCTTAGCGTCCACCACGGGGAACGAGCAGTACTTC. Encoded protein: CASSLASTTGNEQYF.